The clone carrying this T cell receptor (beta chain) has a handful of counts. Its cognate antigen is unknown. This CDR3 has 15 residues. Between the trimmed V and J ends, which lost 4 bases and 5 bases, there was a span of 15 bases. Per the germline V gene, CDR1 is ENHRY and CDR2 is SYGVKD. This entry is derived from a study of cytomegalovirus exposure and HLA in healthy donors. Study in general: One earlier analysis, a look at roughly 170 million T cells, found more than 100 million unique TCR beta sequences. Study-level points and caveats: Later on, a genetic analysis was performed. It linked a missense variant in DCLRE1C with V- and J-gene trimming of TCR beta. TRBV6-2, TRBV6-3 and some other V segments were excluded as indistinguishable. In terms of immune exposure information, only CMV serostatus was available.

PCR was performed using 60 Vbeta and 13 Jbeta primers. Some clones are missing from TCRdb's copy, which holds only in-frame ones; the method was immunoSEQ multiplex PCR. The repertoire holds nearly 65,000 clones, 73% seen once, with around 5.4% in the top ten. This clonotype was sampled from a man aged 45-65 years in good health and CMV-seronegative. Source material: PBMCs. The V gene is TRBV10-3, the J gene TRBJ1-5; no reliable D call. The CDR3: CAISAGMVRDQPQHF. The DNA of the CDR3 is TGTGCCATCAGTGCGGGGATGGTCCGGGATCAGCCCCAGCATTTT.